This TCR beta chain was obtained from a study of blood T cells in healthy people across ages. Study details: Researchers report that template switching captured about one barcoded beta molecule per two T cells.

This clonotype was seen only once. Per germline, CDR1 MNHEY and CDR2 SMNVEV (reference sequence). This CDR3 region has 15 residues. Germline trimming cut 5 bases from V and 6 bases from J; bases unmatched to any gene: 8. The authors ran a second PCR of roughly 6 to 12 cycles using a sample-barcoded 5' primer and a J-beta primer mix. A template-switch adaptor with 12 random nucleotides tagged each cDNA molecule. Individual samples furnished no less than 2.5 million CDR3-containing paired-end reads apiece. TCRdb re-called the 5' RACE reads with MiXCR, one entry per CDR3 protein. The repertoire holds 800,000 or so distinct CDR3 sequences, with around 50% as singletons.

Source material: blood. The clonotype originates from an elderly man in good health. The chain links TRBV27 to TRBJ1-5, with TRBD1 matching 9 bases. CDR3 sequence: CASSTDRGVGQPQHF. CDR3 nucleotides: TGTGCCAGCAGTACCGACAGGGGGGTCGGTCAGCCCCAGCATTTT.